This T cell receptor beta chain appears in the sequencing data of a study of molecular identifiers for immune sequencing clone quantification. Background on the study: Replicate runs used RNA from roughly 21,000 or 96,000 naive CD8 cells, which was split five ways into aliquots, and four of those aliquots were then sequenced. Study-level findings and limits: A shared barcode on identical TCR molecules could lead to underestimated sizes for highly expanded clones.

This CDR3 contains 15 residues. V was trimmed by 5 bases and J by 1 base, leaving 12 bases between them. Germline CDR1 is MNHEY and CDR2 is SMNVEV (reference sequence). Naive CD8 T cells, phenotype CD8+CD4-CCR7+CD45RA+, were sorted. This clonotype was counted a few times. The target antigen is unknown. TCRdb reprocessed the PCR reads with MiXCR, giving one entry per CDR3 protein. This repertoire shows a few hundred thousand distinct CDR3 sequences, 24% found once; its top ten account for about 0.74%. The receptor was derived from a human donor in good health. Some libraries in this study had Jurkat cell RNA spiked in. V and J are TRBV27 and TRBJ1-5; TRBD1 might be the D (6 bases). The sample taken for sequencing was naive CD8+ T cells from blood, with Jurkat cell RNA spiked in. As to subset: FACS-sorted CD8+CD4-CCR7+CD45RA+ naive T cells. CDR3 DNA: TGTGCCAGCAGTCACAGGGAGGGAAGCAATCAGCCCCAGCATTTT. Translated: CASSHREGSNQPQHF.